This TCR beta chain was documented in a study of blood T cell repertoires in COVID-19. Overall study context: Samples came from the United States, Italy and Spain, spanning acute and convalescent COVID-19. T cells, B-cell-depleted T cells, or PBMCs provided the cDNA or gDNA that served as material.

Source study methods: The assay estimated nucleated cells by amplifying reference gene primers. Data came from immunoSEQ multiplex PCR; TCRdb stores just in-frame clones and leaves some out. V, J and clone size are those of that table, while D and trimming were read from the DNA. The data contain some 350,000 clones, 83% of them seen just once; the ten biggest clones take up 2.5% to 3.5%. CDR1 MNHEY and CDR2 SVGAGI come from the germline V gene. The CDR3 loop spans 15 amino acids. Unmatched junction bases numbered 5, after V lost 5 bases and J lost 6 bases. The rearrangement uses TRBV6-5 and TRBJ1-6; 9 bases are shared with TRBD1. The sequenced sample was peripheral blood. The TCR sequence derives from a young man with active or convalescent COVID-19. In DNA, the CDR3 is TGTGCCAGCAGTAGGGGGACAGGGTTTAATTCACCCCTCCACTTT. Translating gives CASSRGTGFNSPLHF.